The clone carrying this T cell receptor (beta chain) was observed at least ten times. Antigen specificity is unknown. The data stem from a study of T-cell reconstitution after alpha-beta-depleted transplantation in children. Library preparation (for TCRbeta) was performed with unique molecular identifiers. TCRdb fed the PCR reads into MiXCR, producing one record per CDR3 protein. This sample has about 200,000 distinct CDR3 sequences; 6.3% occur once, and the top ten carry roughly 4.5%. Study results and limitations: About two months after transplant, alpha-beta T cells reportedly came from several hundred expanded graft clones. Counts and diversity of T cells one year after transplant came mostly from newly produced T cells.

The germline V and J ends were trimmed by 4 bases and 2 bases, with 12 bases remaining between them. CDR1 and CDR2 (germline): SGHRS, YFSETQ. The CDR3 totals 14 residues. The sequencing here drew on PBMCs, taken before TCRalphabeta/CD19-depleted stem cell transplant. The chain has TRBV5-1 and TRBJ1-1, with D unresolved. The receptor was derived from a girl under three years old with combined immunodeficiency, due to receive a stem cell transplant. This chain's CDR3 is CASSTGGPNTEAFF. CDR3 DNA sequence: TGCGCCAGCAGCACCGGCGGTCCTAACACTGAAGCTTTCTTT.